The sequence of this TCR beta chain was determined in a study of cytomegalovirus exposure and HLA in healthy donors. This CDR3 has 14 residues. CDR1 is MNHEY, CDR2 SVGAGI, per germline. Trimming removed 9 bases from V and 7 bases from J; junction bases left unmatched: 9. Use of 60 Vbeta and 13 Jbeta primers characterized the PCR. Only in-frame clones appear in the TCRdb table, and some are missing; sequencing was by immunoSEQ multiplex PCR. The sample includes 80,000 or so clones, approximately 70% of them seen just once. Donors counted as nominally healthy when sampled, yet unrecorded immune exposures were likely. General study findings and limits: The only immune exposure information that was available was CMV serostatus.

Comment on this clone: The antigen remains undetermined.

The receptor was derived from a man between 60 and 70 years old in good health and CMV-seropositive. This sequence joins TRBV6-5 and TRBJ2-2; 9 bases are a match to TRBD1. The sample consisted of PBMCs. The CDR3 region is CASPGQGVVGELFF. The CDR3 nucleotides are TGTGCCAGTCCGGGACAGGGTGTGGTCGGGGAGCTGTTTTTT.